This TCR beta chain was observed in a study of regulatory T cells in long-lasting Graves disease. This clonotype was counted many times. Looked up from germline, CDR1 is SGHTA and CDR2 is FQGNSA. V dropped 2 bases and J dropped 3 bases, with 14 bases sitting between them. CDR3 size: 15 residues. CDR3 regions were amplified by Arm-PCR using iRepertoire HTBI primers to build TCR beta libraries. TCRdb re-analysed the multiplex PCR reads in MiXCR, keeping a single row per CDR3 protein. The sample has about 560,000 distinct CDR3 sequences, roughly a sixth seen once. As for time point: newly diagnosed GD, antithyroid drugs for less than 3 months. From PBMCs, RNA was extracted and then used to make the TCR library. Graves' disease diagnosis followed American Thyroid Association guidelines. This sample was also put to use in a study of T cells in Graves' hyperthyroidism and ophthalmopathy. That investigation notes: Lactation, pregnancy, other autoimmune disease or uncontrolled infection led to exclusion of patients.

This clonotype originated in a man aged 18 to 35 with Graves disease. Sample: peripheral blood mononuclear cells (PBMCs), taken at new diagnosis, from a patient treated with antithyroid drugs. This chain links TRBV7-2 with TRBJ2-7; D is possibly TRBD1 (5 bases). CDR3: CASSLRPGPLYEQYF. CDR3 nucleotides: TGTGCCAGCAGCTTAAGGCCAGGGCCACTCTACGAGCAGTACTTC.